This T cell receptor (beta chain) was recovered during a study of response to subunit inactivated influenza vaccine. One entry per CDR3 protein results from TCRdb running MiXCR on the RT-PCR reads. The repertoire includes 590,000 or so distinct CDR3 sequences, approximately 15% of them detected once, and 6.5% to 8% sits in the top ten. Trimming shortened V by 0 bases and J by 2 bases, and 17 bases separated the two germline ends. The length of the CDR3 is 16 residues. Germline assignment: CDR1 DFQATT and CDR2 SNEGSKA (reference sequence). Study findings and constraints: The authors offered the suggestion that each seasonal influenza vaccination recruits few new T cells.

On this clonotype: The target antigen is unknown.

The V and J genes are TRBV20-1 and TRBJ2-7; D perhaps matches TRBD2 (5 bases). This clonotype originated in a middle-aged man who received an inactivated influenza vaccine. The sequencing here drew on PBMCs from blood, taken 14 days before vaccination. Here the CDR3 DNA reads TGCAGTGCTAGAGATCGAGGGCAGTCCTACCCCTACGAGCAGTACTTC. Its protein product is CSARDRGQSYPYEQYF.